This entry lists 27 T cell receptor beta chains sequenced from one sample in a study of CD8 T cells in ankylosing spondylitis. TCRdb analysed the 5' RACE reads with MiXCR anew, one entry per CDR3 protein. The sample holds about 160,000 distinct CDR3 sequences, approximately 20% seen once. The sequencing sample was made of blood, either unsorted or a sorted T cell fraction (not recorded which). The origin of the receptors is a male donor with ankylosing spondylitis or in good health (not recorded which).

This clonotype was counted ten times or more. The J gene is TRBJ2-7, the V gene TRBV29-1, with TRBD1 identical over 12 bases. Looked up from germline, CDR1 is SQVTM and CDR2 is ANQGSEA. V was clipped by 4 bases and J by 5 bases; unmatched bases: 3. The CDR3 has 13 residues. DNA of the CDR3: TGCAGCGTTGTGGGACAGGGGGCTCACGAGCAGTACTTC. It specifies CSVVGQGAHEQYF.

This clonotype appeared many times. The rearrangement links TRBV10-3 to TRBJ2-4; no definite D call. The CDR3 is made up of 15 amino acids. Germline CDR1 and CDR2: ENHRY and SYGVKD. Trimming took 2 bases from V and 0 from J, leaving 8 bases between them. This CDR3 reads CAISESRLAKNIQYF. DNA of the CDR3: TGTGCCATCAGTGAGAGCAGGTTAGCCAAAAACATTCAGTACTTC.

In DNA, the CDR3 is TGTGCCAGCAGCGTACAGGAGGTCGTCCGCTCTTATGAGCAGTTCTTC. This gives the protein CASSVQEVVRSYEQFF. The chain links TRBV9 to TRBJ2-1, with D possibly TRBD2 on 5 matching bases. V dropped 1 base and J dropped 8 bases, with 19 bases sitting between them. The germline V gene has CDR1 SGDLS and CDR2 YYNGEE. CDR3 size: 16 residues. The entire variable domain, with the rest obtained from reference TRBV9 and TRBJ2-1, is as follows: DSGVTQTPKHLITATGQRVTLRCSPRSGDLSVYWYQQSLDQGLQFLIQYYNGEERAKGNILERFSAQQFPDLHSELNLSSLELGDSALYFCASSVQEVVRSYEQFFGPGTRLTVL.

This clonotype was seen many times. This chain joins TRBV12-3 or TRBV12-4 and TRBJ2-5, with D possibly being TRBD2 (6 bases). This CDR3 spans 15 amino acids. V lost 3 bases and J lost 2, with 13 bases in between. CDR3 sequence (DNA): TGTGCCAGCAGTTTTGGGGGGACGGAGCAAGAGACCCAGTACTTC. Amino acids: CASSFGGTEQETQYF.

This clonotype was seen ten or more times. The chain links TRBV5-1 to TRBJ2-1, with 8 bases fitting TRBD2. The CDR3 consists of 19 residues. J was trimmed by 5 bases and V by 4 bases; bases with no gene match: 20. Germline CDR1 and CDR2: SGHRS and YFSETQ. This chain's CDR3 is CASSRGRAWLAGFHNEQFF. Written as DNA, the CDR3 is TGCGCCAGCAGCAGGGGCAGGGCATGGCTAGCGGGTTTCCACAATGAGCAGTTCTTC.

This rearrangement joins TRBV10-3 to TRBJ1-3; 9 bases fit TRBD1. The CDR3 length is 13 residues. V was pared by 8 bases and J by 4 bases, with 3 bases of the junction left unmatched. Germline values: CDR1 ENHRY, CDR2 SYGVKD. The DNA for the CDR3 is TGTGCCATCGGGACAGGGCTCGGAAACACCATATATTTT. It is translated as CAIGTGLGNTIYF.

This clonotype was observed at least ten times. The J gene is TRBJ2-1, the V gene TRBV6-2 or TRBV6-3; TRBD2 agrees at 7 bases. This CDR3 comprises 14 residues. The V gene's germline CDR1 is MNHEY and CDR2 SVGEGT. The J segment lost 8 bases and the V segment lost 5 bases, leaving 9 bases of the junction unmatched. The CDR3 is CASSTRTRGYEQFF. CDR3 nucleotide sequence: TGTGCCAGCAGTACCAGGACTAGGGGCTATGAGCAGTTCTTC.

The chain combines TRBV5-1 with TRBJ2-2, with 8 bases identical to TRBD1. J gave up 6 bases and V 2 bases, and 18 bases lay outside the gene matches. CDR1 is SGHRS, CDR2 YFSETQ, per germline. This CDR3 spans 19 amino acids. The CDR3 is CASSFGFTTGGHSPGELFF. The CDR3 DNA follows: TGCGCCAGCAGCTTCGGATTCACAACAGGGGGGCACTCCCCCGGGGAGCTGTTTTTT. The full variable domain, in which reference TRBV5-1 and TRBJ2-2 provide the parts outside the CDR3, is KAGVTQTPRYLIKTRGQQVTLSCSPISGHRSVSWYQQTPGQGLQFLFEYFSETQRNKGNFPGRFSGRQFSNSRSEMNVSTLELGDSALYLCASSFGFTTGGHSPGELFFGEGSRLTVL.

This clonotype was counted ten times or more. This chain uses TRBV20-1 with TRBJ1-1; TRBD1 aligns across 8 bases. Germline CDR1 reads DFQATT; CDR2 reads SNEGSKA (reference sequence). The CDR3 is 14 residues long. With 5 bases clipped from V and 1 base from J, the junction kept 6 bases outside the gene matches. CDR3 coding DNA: TGCAGTGCTCCACCCGGACAGGGGAACACTGAAGCTTTCTTT. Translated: CSAPPGQGNTEAFF.

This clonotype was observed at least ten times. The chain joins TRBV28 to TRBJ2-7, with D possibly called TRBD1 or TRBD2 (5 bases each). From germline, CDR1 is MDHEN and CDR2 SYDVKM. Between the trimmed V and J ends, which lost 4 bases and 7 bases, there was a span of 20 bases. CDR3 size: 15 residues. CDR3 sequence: CASSSGLPTGGEQYF. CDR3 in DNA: TGTGCCAGCAGTTCCGGACTCCCGACTGGGGGTGAGCAGTACTTC.

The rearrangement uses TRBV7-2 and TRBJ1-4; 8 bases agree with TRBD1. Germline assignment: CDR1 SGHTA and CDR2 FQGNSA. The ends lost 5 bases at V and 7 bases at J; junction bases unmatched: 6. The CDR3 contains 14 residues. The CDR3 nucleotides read TGTGCCAGCAGCCCCACAGGGGGTGGTGAAAAACTGTTTTTT. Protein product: CASSPTGGGEKLFF. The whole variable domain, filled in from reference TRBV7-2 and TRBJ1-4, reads GAGVSQSPSNKVTEKGKDVELRCDPISGHTALYWYRQSLGQGLEFLIYFQGNSAPDKSGLPSDRFSAERTGGSVSTLTIQRTQQEDSAVYLCASSPTGGGEKLFFGSGTQLSVL.

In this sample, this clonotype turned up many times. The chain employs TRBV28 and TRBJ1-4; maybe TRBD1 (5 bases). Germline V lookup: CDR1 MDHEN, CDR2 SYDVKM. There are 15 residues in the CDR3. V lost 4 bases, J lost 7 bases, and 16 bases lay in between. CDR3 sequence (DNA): TGTGCCAGCAGTTCTCCCCCGGACACCGCTGAAAAACTGTTTTTT. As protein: CASSSPPDTAEKLFF.

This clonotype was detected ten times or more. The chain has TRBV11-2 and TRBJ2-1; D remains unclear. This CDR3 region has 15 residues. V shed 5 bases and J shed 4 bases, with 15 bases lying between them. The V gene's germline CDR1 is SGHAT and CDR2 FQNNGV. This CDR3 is CASSPSMGNYNEQFF. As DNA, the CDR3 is TGTGCCAGCAGCCCATCGATGGGTAATTACAATGAGCAGTTCTTC. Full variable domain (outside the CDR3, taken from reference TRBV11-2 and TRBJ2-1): EAGVAQSPRYKIIEKRQSVAFWCNPISGHATLYWYQQILGQGPKLLIQFQNNGVVDDSQLPKDRFSAERLKGVDSTLKIQPAKLEDSAVYLCASSPSMGNYNEQFFGPGTRLTVL.

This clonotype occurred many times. CDR3 protein: CASSLDTGRSYEQYF. CDR3 nucleotide sequence: TGCGCCAGCAGCTTGGATACGGGTCGCTCCTACGAGCAGTACTTC. The J gene is TRBJ2-7, the V gene TRBV5-1, with unresolved D. The CDR3 length is 15 residues. The V end was cut by 0 bases, the J end by 0 bases, with 10 bases between. Germline CDR1 and CDR2: SGHRS and YFSETQ.

The CDR3 here is CSASWRESTDTQYF. CDR3 DNA: TGCAGTGCTAGTTGGCGGGAGAGCACAGATACGCAGTATTTT. This rearrangement joins TRBV20-1 to TRBJ2-3; 7 nucleotides line up with TRBD2. V dropped 3 bases and J dropped 0; count of bases not matched to a gene: 3. Germline V CDR1 and CDR2: DFQATT, SNEGSKA (reference sequence). CDR3 length equals 14 residues.

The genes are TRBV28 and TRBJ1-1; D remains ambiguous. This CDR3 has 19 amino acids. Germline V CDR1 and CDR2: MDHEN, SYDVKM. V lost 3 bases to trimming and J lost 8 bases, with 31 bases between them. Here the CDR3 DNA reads TGTGCCAGCAGTTTCCTCCAACTCTCCACCCTCTATGCGATGTCAGAAGCTTTCTTT. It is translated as CASSFLQLSTLYAMSEAFF.

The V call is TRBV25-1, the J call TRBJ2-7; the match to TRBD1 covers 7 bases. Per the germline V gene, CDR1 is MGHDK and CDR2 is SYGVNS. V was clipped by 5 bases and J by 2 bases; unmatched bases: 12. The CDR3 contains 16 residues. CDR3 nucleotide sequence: TGTGCCAGCAGTCCCTCCACAGGGGCCGACCCCTACGAGCAGTACTTC. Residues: CASSPSTGADPYEQYF.

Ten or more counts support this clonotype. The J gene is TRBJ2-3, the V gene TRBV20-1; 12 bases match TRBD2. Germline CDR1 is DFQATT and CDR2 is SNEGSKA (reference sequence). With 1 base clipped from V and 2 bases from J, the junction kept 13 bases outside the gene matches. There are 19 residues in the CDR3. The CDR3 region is CSARGRTSGATRTTDTQYF. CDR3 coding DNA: TGCAGTGCTAGAGGGAGGACTAGCGGGGCAACCCGAACCACAGATACGCAGTATTTT.

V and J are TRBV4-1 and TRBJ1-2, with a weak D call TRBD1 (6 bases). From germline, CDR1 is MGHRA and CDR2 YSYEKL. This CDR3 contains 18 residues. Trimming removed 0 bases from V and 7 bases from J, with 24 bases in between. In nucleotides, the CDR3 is TGCGCCAGCAGCCAAGATTGGGGCGGGCCCTACAGGGAGCGTGGCTACACCTTC. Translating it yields CASSQDWGGPYRERGYTF.

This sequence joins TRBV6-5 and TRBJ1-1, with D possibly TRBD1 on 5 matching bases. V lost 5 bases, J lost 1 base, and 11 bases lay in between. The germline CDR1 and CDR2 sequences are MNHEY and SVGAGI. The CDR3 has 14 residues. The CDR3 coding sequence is TGTGCCAGCAGTCCCGGGACGAGGAACACTGAAGCTTTCTTT. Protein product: CASSPGTRNTEAFF.

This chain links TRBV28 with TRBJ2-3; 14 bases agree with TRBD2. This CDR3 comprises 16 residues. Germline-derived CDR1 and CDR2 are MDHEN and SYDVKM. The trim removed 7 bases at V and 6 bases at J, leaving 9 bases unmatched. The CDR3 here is CASTPGLAGVGDTQYF. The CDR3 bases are TGTGCCAGCACCCCGGGACTAGCGGGAGTAGGGGATACGCAGTATTTT.

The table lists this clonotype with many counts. The CDR3 loop is CSVVSGSREETQYF. CDR3 in DNA: TGCAGCGTTGTTTCCGGGAGTAGGGAAGAGACCCAGTACTTC. The chain employs TRBV29-1 and TRBJ2-5; possibly TRBD2 for D (6 bases). V was shortened by 4 bases and J by 3 bases, with 15 bases between the two germline ends. The CDR3 has 14 amino acids. Germline-derived CDR1 and CDR2 are SQVTM and ANQGSEA.

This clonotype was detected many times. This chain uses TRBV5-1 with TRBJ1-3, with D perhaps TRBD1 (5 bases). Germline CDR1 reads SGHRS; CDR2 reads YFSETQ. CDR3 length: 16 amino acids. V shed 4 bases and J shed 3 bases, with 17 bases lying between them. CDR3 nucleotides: TGCGCCAGCAGCCCGACCGCTTCTCAGGGTGGAAACACCATATATTTT. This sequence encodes CASSPTASQGGNTIYF.

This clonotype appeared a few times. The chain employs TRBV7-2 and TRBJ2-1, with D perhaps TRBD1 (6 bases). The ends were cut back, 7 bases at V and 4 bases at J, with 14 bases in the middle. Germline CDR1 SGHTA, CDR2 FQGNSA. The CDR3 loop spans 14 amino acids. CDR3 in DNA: TGTGCCAGCAACAACCGGGACACTTACAATGAGCAGTTCTTC. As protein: CASNNRDTYNEQFF.

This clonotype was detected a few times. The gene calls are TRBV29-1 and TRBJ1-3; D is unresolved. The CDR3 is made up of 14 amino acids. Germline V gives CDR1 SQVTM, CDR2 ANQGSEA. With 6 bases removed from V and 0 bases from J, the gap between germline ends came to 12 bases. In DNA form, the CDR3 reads TGCAGCGTAAGAGACCCTGACTCTGGAAACACCATATATTTT. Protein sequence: CSVRDPDSGNTIYF.

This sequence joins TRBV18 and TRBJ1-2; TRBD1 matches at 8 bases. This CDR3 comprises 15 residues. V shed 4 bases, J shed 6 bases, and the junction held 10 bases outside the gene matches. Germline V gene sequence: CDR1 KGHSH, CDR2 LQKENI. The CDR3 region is CASSRDDRGDNGYTF. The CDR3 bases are TGTGCCAGCTCACGGGACGACAGGGGAGACAATGGCTACACCTTC. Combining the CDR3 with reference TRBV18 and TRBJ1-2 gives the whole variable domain NAGVMQNPRHLVRRRGQEARLRCSPMKGHSHVYWYRQLPEEGLKFMVYLQKENIIDESGMPKERFSAEFPKEGPSILRIQQVVRGDSAAYFCASSRDDRGDNGYTFGSGTRLTVV.

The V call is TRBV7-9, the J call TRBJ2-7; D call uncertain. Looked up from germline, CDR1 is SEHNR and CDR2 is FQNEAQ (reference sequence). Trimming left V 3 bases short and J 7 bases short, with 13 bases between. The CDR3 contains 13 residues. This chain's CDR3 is CASSLGYSREQYF. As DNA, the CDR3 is TGTGCCAGCAGCTTGGGTTATTCTCGGGAGCAGTACTTC.